This T cell receptor beta chain was profiled in a study of blood T cells in healthy people across ages. Notes on the study in general: Diversity of TCR beta correlated strongly with naive T cell percentage. Among T cells, TCR beta diversity per million cells dropped roughly linearly as age rose. Higher diversity, along with more naive CD4+ cells, distinguished long-lived donors from aged donors.

Germline CDR1 reads SEHNR; CDR2 reads FQNEAQ (reference sequence). CDR3 length: 14 amino acids. With 4 bases removed from V and 4 bases from J, the gap between germline ends came to 14 bases. A J-beta primer mix and a sample-barcoded 5' primer were used in a second PCR of roughly 6 to 12 cycles. A template-switch adaptor with 12 random nucleotides tagged each cDNA molecule. Using its own MiXCR run on the 5' RACE reads, TCRdb lists one record per CDR3 protein. The top ten clones hold approximately 41% of a sample with around 750,000 distinct CDR3 sequences, approximately 53% of them seen once. As to this clonotype: Its antigen is not known.

The clonotype originates from an older man in good health. V gene TRBV7-9 combines with J gene TRBJ2-7; D could derive from TRBD1 or TRBD2 (5 bases each). The sample taken for sequencing was blood. The CDR3: CASSSGTHSYEQYF. CDR3 nucleotide sequence: TGTGCCAGCAGCTCAGGGACGCATAGTTACGAGCAGTACTTC.